These T cell receptor beta chains were read from a single sample in a study of vaccination effects on CD4 cells after COVID-19. Clones were sequenced by immunoSEQ multiplex PCR, and TCRdb holds only the in-frame ones, with some missing. The table records over 45,000 clones, more than 65% of them present only once. Their target antigens are unknown. Here the sequenced sample was CD4+ T cells from PBMCs cultured without peptide, taken before COVID-19 vaccination. The receptors stem from a human donor who received a COVID-19 vaccine. CDR3s include the opening cysteine and the closing phenylalanine or tryptophan.

v_call: TRBV12-3/TRBV12-4
cdr3_aa: CASTKGDGGTQYF

v_call: TRBV4-2
cdr3_aa: CASSQELASGGTYEQYF

v_call: TRBV19
cdr3_aa: CATQRESNSGELFF

v_call: TRBV2
cdr3_aa: CASRVDSSNQPQHF

v_call: TRBV7-9
cdr3_aa: CASSGASGRGNNEQFF

v_call: TRBV6-5
cdr3_aa: CASRSPGGRREQYF

v_call: TRBV6-5
cdr3_aa: CASSTGAGPYEQYF

v_call: TRBV12-5
cdr3_aa: CASGFGAAGRTQYF

v_call: TRBV28
cdr3_aa: CASSLPETQAFF

v_call: TRBV28
cdr3_aa: CASKYSSYNSPLHF

v_call: TRBV6-1
cdr3_aa: CASSEARGPYGYTF

v_call: TRBV28
cdr3_aa: CASSLMTGVALKQYF

v_call: TRBV16
cdr3_aa: CASSPQGGDTEAFF

v_call: TRBV28
cdr3_aa: CASSYKDRRLYEQYF

v_call: TRBV6-2/TRBV6-3
cdr3_aa: CASSSGGGFGQPQHF

v_call: TRBV11-2
cdr3_aa: CASSLGGQGGNEQFF

v_call: TRBV2
cdr3_aa: CASSFRETGELFF

v_call: TRBV2
cdr3_aa: CASSEGTAGGNEQFF

v_call: TRBV19
cdr3_aa: CASSFTGTGRRPQHF

v_call: TRBV19
cdr3_aa: CASSTSTRGYREKLFF

v_call: TRBV7-2
cdr3_aa: CASSQMGKKLFF

v_call: TRBV5-6
cdr3_aa: CASSFGGYSNQPQHF

v_call: TRBV6-5
cdr3_aa: CASRTSADTIYF

v_call: TRBV5-6
cdr3_aa: CASSLEGRNNQPQHF

v_call: TRBV7-9
cdr3_aa: CASSLATGWTGELFF

v_call: TRBV19
cdr3_aa: CASSMETGVRTEAFF

v_call: TRBV28
cdr3_aa: CASSPGGGLGTEAFF